The 23 T cell receptor beta chains listed next were all sequenced from one sample in a study of blood T cells in healthy people across ages. Using a J-beta primer mix together with a sample-barcoded 5' primer, a second PCR was run for roughly 6 to 11 cycles. TCRdb ran MiXCR on the 5' RACE reads and lists one entry per CDR3 protein. The table includes about 1 million distinct CDR3 sequences, 35% to 55% detected once. Sample: blood. The source of these receptors is a woman in her sixties or seventies in good health.

The chain links TRBV29-1 to TRBJ2-5; D possibly corresponds to TRBD1 (5 bases). The end of the DNA is better explained by TRBJ2-1, so the J call may be wrong. This CDR3 spans 12 amino acids. The V gene's germline CDR1 is SQVTM and CDR2 ANQGSEA. The CDR3 nucleotides read TGCAGCGCAAGACAGCAACAAGAGACCCAGTTCTTC. This codes for CSARQQQETQFF.

This clonotype was picked up a small number of times. The chain joins TRBV9 to TRBJ2-3; D uncertain. Trimming removed 8 bases from V and 2 bases from J, with 12 bases in between. Germline V CDR1 and CDR2: SGDLS, YYNGEE. This CDR3 region has 13 residues. CDR3 region: CASASKVTDTQYF. DNA of the CDR3: TGTGCCAGTGCGAGCAAGGTCACAGATACGCAGTATTTT.

In this sample, this clonotype turned up a few times. The gene calls are TRBV27 and TRBJ2-1, with TRBD1 matching 7 bases. This CDR3 contains 18 residues. Germline assignment: CDR1 MNHEY and CDR2 SMNVEV (reference sequence). With V trimmed by 5 bases and J by 5 bases, 18 bases remained unmatched. The CDR3 coding sequence is TGTGCCAGCAGTCTCCACATGGCCCCGGGACAGACCAACAATGAGCAGTTCTTC. Amino acid sequence: CASSLHMAPGQTNNEQFF.

J is TRBJ2-5 and V is TRBV20-1, with 10 bases that match TRBD2. The CDR3 extends over 15 amino acids. V was pared by 6 bases and J by 11 bases, with 18 bases of the junction left unmatched. From germline, CDR1 is DFQATT and CDR2 SNEGSKA (reference sequence). CDR3 loop: CSAPRPTSGRYEQYF. The CDR3 DNA follows: TGCAGTGCCCCACGCCCGACTAGCGGGCGGTATGAGCAGTACTTC.

The chain joins TRBV5-1 to TRBJ2-5; a possible D gene is TRBD1 (6 bases). Germline CDR1 reads SGHRS; CDR2 reads YFSETQ. This CDR3 spans 15 amino acids. Trimming shortened V by 4 bases and J by 5 bases, and 18 bases separated the two germline ends. CDR3 residues: CASSRTGNPWETQYF. DNA for the CDR3: TGCGCCAGCAGCAGAACAGGGAACCCCTGGGAGACCCAGTACTTC.

The chain employs TRBV4-2 and TRBJ2-5, with unresolved D. V shed 4 bases and J shed 3 bases, with 18 bases lying between them. Germline V gene data show CDR1 as LGHNA and CDR2 as YNFKEQ. CDR3 length: 16 residues. CDR3: CASSRRLGMEKETQYF. The CDR3 coding sequence is TGTGCCAGCAGCCGGCGACTTGGCATGGAAAAAGAGACCCAGTACTTC.

The chain joins TRBV7-9 to TRBJ2-5, with 10 bases fitting TRBD2. The length of the CDR3 is 14 residues. Unmatched junction bases numbered 8, after V lost 11 bases and J lost 2 bases. Germline CDR1 and CDR2: SEHNR and FQNEAQ (reference sequence). The DNA of the CDR3 is TGTGCCGCCTCAGTGACTAGCGGGCAAGAGACCCAGTACTTC. Protein: CAASVTSGQETQYF.

There are a few counts of this clonotype. The chain has TRBV29-1 and TRBJ2-5, with 9 nucleotides matching TRBD1. Per germline, CDR1 SQVTM and CDR2 ANQGSEA. The trim removed 7 bases at V and 4 bases at J, leaving 7 bases unmatched. The CDR3 has 13 amino acids. The CDR3 protein is CSATQGASETQYF. CDR3 nucleotides: TGCAGCGCCACACAGGGGGCTTCAGAGACCCAGTACTTC.

The J gene is TRBJ2-5, the V gene TRBV7-6; 14 bases line up with TRBD2. The CDR3 has 18 amino acids. Germline-derived CDR1 and CDR2 are SGHVS and FNYEAQ. V trimming: 5 bases; J trimming: 4 bases; junction bases outside the gene matches: 12. CDR3 coding DNA: TGTGCCAGCAGCCTCGGGACTAGCGGGAGTATAAGGAGAGAGACCCAGTACTTC. The encoded protein is CASSLGTSGSIRRETQYF.

The CDR3: CASRGLGRTMPYEQYF. In DNA, the CDR3 is TGTGCCAGCAGGGGGCTGGGCAGAACTATGCCCTACGAGCAGTACTTC. V gene TRBV27 combines with J gene TRBJ2-7; D may be TRBD1 (5 bases). This CDR3 is 16 amino acids long. The germline V and J ends were trimmed by 6 bases and 2 bases, with 20 bases remaining between them. CDR1 MNHEY and CDR2 SMNVEV come from the germline V gene (reference sequence).

This clonotype was found a few times. The CDR3 reads CASSTPGHNYGYTF. CDR3 nucleotides: TGTGCCAGCAGCACTCCGGGACACAACTATGGCTACACCTTC. The chain is built from TRBV21-1 and TRBJ1-2; whether TRBD1, the table's D call, matches the DNA was not checked. TRBV21-1 is a pseudogene segment. There are 14 residues in the CDR3.

This chain connects TRBV11-2 to TRBJ2-2; no clear D gene. V lost 7 bases and J lost 7, with 25 bases in between. CDR1 is SGHAT, CDR2 FQNNGV, per germline. The CDR3 is 17 amino acids. The chain's CDR3 is CASNKGLGKRFRGELFF. Here the CDR3 DNA reads TGTGCCAGCAACAAAGGGCTTGGAAAGCGATTCCGCGGGGAGCTGTTTTTT.

The sample holds many counts of this clonotype. V gene TRBV15 combines with J gene TRBJ2-6; D ambiguous. The length of the CDR3 is 16 residues. The germline gives CDR1 LNHNV, CDR2 YYDKDF (reference sequence). Deletions cut 0 bases from V and 2 bases from J, with 8 bases between. The CDR3 DNA reads TGTGCCACCAGCAGAGAATGGGGTACTGGGGCCAACGTCCTGACTTTC. It codes for CATSREWGTGANVLTF.

This chain links TRBV28 with TRBJ2-7; D is unclear. The DNA matches TRBJ2-5 better at its end, which makes the J call doubtful. The CDR3 sequence is 14 residues long. Germline V lookup: CDR1 MDHEN, CDR2 SYDVKM. The CDR3, as DNA: TGTGCCAGTGGACCGCTCGGCGTACGGGAGACCCAGTACTTC. It specifies CASGPLGVRETQYF.

This clonotype was seen ten or more times. The chain recombines TRBV9 with TRBJ2-5; no definite D call. From germline, CDR1 is SGDLS and CDR2 YYNGEE. V was shortened by 1 base and J by 4 bases, with 11 bases between the two germline ends. The CDR3 runs 14 residues. In nucleotides, the CDR3 is TGTGCCAGCAGCGTACTTCCGAAGGGAGAGACCCAGTACTTC. Its translation: CASSVLPKGETQYF.

This chain uses TRBV7-9 with TRBJ2-5, with D uncertain. Trimming took 2 bases from V and 5 from J, leaving 6 bases between them. This CDR3 spans 12 amino acids. In germline, CDR1 is SEHNR, CDR2 FQNEAQ (reference sequence). CDR3 residues: CASSLSYETQYF. The CDR3, as DNA: TGTGCCAGCAGCTTAAGTTATGAGACCCAGTACTTC.

This clonotype was detected only a few times. CDR3 sequence (DNA): TGTGCCAGCAGCTACGATCAGGGGGGGACTAGCGTCGAGCAGTACTTC. As protein: CASSYDQGGTSVEQYF. The chain is built from TRBV7-8 and TRBJ2-7, with 10 positions matching TRBD2. Germline V lookup: CDR1 SGHVS, CDR2 FQNEAQ. The length of the CDR3 is 16 residues. With 4 bases clipped from V and 6 bases from J, the junction kept 12 bases outside the gene matches.

V gene TRBV27 combines with J gene TRBJ2-7; TRBD1 might be the D (7 bases). The germline CDR1 and CDR2 sequences are MNHEY and SMNVEV (reference sequence). CDR3 length equals 16 residues. V lost 2 bases, J lost 5 bases, and 19 bases lay in between. CDR3 sequence reads: CASSLPGQGGRNEQYF. The CDR3 nucleotides are TGTGCCAGCAGTTTACCCGGCCAGGGGGGTAGGAACGAGCAGTACTTC.

J is TRBJ2-5 and V is TRBV18; the D is unclear. CDR3 length equals 16 residues. The V gene lost 1 base and the J gene lost 11 bases, with 23 bases spanning the gap. Germline V gives CDR1 KGHSH, CDR2 LQKENI. CDR3 sequence (DNA): TGTGCCAGCTCACCACTAGGTCACGGGTCTGCCAATGAGCAGTACTTC. It translates to CASSPLGHGSANEQYF. Together with reference TRBV18 and TRBJ2-5, the CDR3 gives the full variable domain: NAGVMQNPRHLVRRRGQEARLRCSPMKGHSHVYWYRQLPEEGLKFMVYLQKENIIDESGMPKERFSAEFPKEGPSILRIQQVVRGDSAAYFCASSPLGHGSANEQYFGPGTRLLVL.

The gene calls are TRBV28 and TRBJ2-1; 8 bases are shared with TRBD2. Per the germline V gene, CDR1 is MDHEN and CDR2 is SYDVKM. The ends lost 5 bases at V and 1 base at J; junction bases unmatched: 7. The length of the CDR3 is 16 residues. The CDR3 nucleotides read TGTGCCAGCAGTCCTGAGGCTAGCGGGTCCTACAATGAGCAGTTCTTC. Its translation: CASSPEASGSYNEQFF.

The sample holds many counts of this clonotype. This chain connects TRBV20-1 to TRBJ2-3, with D unresolved. This CDR3 comprises 12 residues. From germline, CDR1 is DFQATT and CDR2 SNEGSKA (reference sequence). Trimming left V 5 bases short and J 1 base short, with 7 bases between. This CDR3 reads CSAESGTDTQYF. As DNA, the CDR3 is TGCAGTGCTGAAAGTGGCACAGATACGCAGTATTTT.

This clonotype has only a few counts. The gene calls are TRBV2 and TRBJ1-1, with TRBD1 matching over 8 bases. Germline assignment: CDR1 SNHLY and CDR2 FYNNEI. After removal of 5 bases from V and 5 bases from J, the junction contained 10 bases not matched to a gene. The CDR3 contains 15 residues. CDR3 DNA sequence: TGTGCCAGCAGTTTAAAATGGACAGGGTTGACTGAAGCTTTCTTT. It encodes CASSLKWTGLTEAFF.

The J gene is TRBJ2-3, the V gene TRBV20-1; D might be TRBD1 or TRBD2, each matching 5 bases. The CDR3 is 12 amino acids. Germline CDR1 is DFQATT and CDR2 is SNEGSKA (reference sequence). The CDR3 spells CARGVGTDTQYF. The CDR3 DNA reads as TGCGCGAGGGGTGTAGGCACAGATACGCAGTATTTT.